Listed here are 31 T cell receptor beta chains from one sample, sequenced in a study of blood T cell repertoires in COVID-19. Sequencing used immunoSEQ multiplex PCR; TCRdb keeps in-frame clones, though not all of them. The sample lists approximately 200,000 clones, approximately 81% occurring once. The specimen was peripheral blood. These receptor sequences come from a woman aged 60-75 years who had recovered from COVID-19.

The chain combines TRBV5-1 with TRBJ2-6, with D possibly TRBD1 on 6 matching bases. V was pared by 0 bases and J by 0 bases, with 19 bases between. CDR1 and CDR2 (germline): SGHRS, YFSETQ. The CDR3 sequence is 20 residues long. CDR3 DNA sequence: TGCGCCAGCAGCTTGGCCTCGGCAGGGGCCGGCCCCTCTGGGGCCAACGTCCTGACTTTC. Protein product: CASSLASAGAGPSGANVLTF.

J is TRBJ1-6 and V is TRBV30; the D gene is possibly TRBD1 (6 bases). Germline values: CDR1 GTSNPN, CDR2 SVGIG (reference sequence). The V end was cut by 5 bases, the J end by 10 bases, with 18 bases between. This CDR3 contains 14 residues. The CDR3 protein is CAWLLDRDSSPLHF. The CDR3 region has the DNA TGTGCCTGGTTACTGGACAGAGATTCCTCACCCCTCCACTTT.

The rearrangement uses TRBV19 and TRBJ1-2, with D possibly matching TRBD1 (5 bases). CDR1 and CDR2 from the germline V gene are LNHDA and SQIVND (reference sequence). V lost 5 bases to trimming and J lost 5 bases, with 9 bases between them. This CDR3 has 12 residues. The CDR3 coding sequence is TGTGCCAGTAGTGCACAGGCGTATGGCTACACCTTC. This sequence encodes CASSAQAYGYTF.

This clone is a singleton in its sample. CDR3 loop: CATSPYRGAVETQYF. The CDR3 coding sequence is TGTGCCACCAGCCCGTATAGGGGCGCCGTAGAGACCCAGTACTTC. The chain recombines TRBV15 with TRBJ2-5; possible D gene TRBD1, 5 bases. This CDR3 is built from 15 residues. Trimming removed 5 bases from V and 4 bases from J, with 17 bases in between. Per germline, CDR1 LNHNV and CDR2 YYDKDF (reference sequence).

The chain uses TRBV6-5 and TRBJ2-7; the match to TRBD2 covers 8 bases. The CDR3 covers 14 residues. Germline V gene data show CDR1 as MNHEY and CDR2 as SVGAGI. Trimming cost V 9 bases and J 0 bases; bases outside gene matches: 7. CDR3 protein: CASRGGGTSYEQYF. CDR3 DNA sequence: TGTGCCAGTCGTGGCGGGGGGACCTCCTACGAGCAGTACTTC.

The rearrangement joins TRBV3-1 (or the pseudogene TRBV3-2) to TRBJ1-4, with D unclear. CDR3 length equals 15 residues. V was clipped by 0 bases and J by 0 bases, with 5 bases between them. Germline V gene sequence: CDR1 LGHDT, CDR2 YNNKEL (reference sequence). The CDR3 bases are TGTGCCAGCAGCCAAGAACGCGCAACTAATGAAAAACTGTTTTTT. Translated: CASSQERATNEKLFF.

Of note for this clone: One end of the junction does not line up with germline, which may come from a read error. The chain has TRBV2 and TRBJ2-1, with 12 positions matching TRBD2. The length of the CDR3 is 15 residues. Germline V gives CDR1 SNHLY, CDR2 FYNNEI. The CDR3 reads CASSEAGLAGTPKLF. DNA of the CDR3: TGTGCCAGCAGTGAAGCAGGACTAGCGGGAACCCCCAAGCTCTTC.

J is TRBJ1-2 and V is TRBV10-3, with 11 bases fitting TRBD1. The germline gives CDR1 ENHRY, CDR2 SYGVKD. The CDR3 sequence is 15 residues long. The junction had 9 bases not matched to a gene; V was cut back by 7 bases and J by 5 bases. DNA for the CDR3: TGTGCCATCAAAGGCGGACAGGGGGCCTTTTATGGCTACACCTTC. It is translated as CAIKGGQGAFYGYTF.

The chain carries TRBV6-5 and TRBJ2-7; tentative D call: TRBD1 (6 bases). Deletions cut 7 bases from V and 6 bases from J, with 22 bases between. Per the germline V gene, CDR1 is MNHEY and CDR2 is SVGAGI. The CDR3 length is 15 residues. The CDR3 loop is CASKQDGSGASEQYF. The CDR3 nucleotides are TGTGCCAGCAAACAAGACGGATCAGGGGCATCCGAGCAGTACTTC.

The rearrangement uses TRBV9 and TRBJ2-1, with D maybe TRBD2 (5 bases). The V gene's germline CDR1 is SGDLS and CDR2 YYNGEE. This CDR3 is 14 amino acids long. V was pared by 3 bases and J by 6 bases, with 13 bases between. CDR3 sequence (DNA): TGTGCCAGCAGCGCCTCCTCCCTAGCCAATGAGCAGTTCTTC. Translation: CASSASSLANEQFF. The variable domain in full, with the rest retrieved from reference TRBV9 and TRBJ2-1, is DSGVTQTPKHLITATGQRVTLRCSPRSGDLSVYWYQQSLDQGLQFLIQYYNGEERAKGNILERFSAQQFPDLHSELNLSSLELGDSALYFCASSASSLANEQFFGPGTRLTVL.

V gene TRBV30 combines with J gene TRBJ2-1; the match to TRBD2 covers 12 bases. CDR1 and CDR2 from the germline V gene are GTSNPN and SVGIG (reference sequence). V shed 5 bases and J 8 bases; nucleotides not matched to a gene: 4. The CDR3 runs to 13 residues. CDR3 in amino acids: CAWGLAGRDEQFF. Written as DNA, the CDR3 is TGTGCCTGGGGACTAGCGGGGCGGGATGAGCAGTTCTTC.

The CDR3 loop reads CASSLALRRGKITNEKLFF. CDR3 DNA sequence: TGTGCCAGCAGCTTAGCGCTACGTAGGGGAAAGATAACTAATGAAAAACTGTTTTTT. The chain employs TRBV7-6 and TRBJ1-4; D perhaps matches TRBD1 (5 bases). Trimming removed 0 bases at V and 1 base at J, with 18 bases between. Germline CDR1 is SGHVS and CDR2 is FNYEAQ. This CDR3 is 19 amino acids long.

The CDR3 coding sequence is TGTGCCAGTAGTAATTCGGTCGGAAACACCATATATTTT. As protein: CASSNSVGNTIYF. This chain uses TRBV19 with TRBJ1-3; no definite D call. V dropped 4 bases and J dropped 4 bases, with 8 bases sitting between them. This CDR3 has 13 amino acids. Germline V gene sequence: CDR1 LNHDA, CDR2 SQIVND (reference sequence).

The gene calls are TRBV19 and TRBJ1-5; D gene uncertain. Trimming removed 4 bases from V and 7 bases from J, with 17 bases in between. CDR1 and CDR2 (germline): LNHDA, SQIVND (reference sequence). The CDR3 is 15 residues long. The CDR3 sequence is CASSRGSTTSQPQHF. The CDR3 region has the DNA TGTGCCAGTAGTAGAGGCAGCACCACGAGCCAGCCCCAGCATTTT.

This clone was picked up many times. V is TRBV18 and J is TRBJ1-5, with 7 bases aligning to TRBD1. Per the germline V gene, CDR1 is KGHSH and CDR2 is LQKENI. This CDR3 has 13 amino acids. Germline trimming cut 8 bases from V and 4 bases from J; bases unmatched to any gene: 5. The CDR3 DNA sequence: TGTGCCAGCCAAGGACAGGCTAATCAGCCCCAGCATTTT. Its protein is CASQGQANQPQHF.

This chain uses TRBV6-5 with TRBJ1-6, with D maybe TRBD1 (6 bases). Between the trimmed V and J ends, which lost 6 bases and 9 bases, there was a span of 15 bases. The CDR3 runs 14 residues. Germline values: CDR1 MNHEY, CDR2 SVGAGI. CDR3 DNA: TGTGCCAGCAGCCGGGGGGGGCGCAGTTCACCCCTCCACTTT. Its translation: CASSRGGRSSPLHF.

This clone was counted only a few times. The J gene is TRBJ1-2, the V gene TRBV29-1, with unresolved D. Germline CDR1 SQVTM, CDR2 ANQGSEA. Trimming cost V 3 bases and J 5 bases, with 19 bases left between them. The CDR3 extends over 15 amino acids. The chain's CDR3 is CSVDKAGGGRYGYTF. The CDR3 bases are TGCAGCGTTGATAAAGCAGGAGGTGGGAGGTATGGCTACACCTTC.

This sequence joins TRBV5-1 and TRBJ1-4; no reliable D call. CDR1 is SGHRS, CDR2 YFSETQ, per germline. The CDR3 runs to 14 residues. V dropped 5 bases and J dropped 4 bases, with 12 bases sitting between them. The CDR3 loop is CASRGPYDNEKLFF. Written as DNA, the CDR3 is TGCGCCAGCAGGGGCCCCTATGATAATGAAAAACTGTTTTTT.

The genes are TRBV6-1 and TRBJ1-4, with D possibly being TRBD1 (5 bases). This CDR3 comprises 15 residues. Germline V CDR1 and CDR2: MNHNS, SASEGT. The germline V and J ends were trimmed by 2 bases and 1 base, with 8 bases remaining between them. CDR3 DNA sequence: TGTGCCAGCAGTGAACGGGGGGGAACTAATGAAAAACTGTTTTTT. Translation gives CASSERGGTNEKLFF.

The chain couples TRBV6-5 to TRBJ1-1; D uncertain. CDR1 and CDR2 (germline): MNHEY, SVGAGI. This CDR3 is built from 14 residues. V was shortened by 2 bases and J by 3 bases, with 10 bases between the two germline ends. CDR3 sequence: CASSYQPGDTEAFF. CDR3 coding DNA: TGTGCCAGCAGTTACCAACCCGGAGACACTGAAGCTTTCTTT.

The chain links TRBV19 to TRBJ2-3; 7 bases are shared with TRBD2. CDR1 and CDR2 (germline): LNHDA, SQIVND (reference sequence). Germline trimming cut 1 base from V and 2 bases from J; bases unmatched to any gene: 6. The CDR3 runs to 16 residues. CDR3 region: CASSIGGTTNTDTQYF. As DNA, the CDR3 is TGTGCCAGTAGTATAGGGGGGACTACCAACACAGATACGCAGTATTTT.

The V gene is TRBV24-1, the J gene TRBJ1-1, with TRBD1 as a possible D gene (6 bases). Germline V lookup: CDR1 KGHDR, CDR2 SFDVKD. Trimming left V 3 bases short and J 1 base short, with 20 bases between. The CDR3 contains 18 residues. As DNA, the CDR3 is TGTGCCACCAGTGATCCAACCGGGACAACGGTTTGGAACACTGAAGCTTTCTTT. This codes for CATSDPTGTTVWNTEAFF.

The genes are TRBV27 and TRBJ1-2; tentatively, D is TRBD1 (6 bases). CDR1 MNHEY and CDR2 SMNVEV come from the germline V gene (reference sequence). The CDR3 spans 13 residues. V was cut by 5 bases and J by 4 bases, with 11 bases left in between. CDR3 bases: TGTGCCAGCAGTGCGGGGGCGTCCTATGGCTACACCTTC. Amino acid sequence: CASSAGASYGYTF.

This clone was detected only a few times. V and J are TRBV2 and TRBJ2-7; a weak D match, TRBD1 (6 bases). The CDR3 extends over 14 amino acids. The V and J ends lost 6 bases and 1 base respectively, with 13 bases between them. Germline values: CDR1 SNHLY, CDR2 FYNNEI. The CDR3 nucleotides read TGTGCCAGCAGATTGGACGGGACATCCTACGAGCAGTACTTC. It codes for CASRLDGTSYEQYF.

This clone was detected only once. The CDR3 sequence: CASSSAGTSGGATSTDTQYF. CDR3 nucleotides: TGTGCCAGCAGCTCTGCAGGGACTAGCGGGGGGGCGACGAGCACAGATACGCAGTATTTT. V usage is TRBV7-3 and J usage is TRBJ2-3; 16 nucleotides line up with TRBD2. The CDR3 consists of 20 residues. Trimming removed 4 bases from V and 0 bases from J; junction bases left unmatched: 10. Germline values: CDR1 SGHTA, CDR2 FQGTGA.

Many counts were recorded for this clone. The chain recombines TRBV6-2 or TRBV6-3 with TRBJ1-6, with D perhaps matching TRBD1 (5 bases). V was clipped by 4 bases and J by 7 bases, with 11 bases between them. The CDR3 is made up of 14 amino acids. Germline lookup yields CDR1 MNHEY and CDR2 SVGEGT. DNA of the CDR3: TGTGCCAGCAGTTCCGCAGGGCAAAATTCACCCCTCCACTTT. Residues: CASSSAGQNSPLHF.

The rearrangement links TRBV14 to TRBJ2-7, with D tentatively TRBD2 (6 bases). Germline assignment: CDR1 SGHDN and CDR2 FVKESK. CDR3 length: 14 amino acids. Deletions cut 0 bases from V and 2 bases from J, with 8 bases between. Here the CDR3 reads CASSQDRLAYEQYF. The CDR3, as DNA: TGTGCCAGCAGCCAAGATCGACTAGCCTACGAGCAGTACTTC.

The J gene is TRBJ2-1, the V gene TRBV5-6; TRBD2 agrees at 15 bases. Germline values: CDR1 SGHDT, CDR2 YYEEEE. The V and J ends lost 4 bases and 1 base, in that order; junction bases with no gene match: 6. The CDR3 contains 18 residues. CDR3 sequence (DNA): TGTGCCAGCAGCCGTGGACTAGCGGGGGGGCCATCCTACAATGAGCAGTTCTTC. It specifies CASSRGLAGGPSYNEQFF.

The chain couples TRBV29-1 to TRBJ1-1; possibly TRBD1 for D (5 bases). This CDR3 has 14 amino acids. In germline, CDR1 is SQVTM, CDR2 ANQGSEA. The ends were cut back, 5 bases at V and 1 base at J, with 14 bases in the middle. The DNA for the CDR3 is TGCAGCGTTTCGGCAGGGTGGGGGAACACTGAAGCTTTCTTT. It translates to CSVSAGWGNTEAFF.

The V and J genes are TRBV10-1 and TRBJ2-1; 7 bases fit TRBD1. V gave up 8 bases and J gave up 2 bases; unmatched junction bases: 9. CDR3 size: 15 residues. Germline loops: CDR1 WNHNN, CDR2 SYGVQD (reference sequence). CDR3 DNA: TGCGCCAGCCCCGAGGAAGGGGGCCCCTACAATGAGCAGTTCTTC. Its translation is CASPEEGGPYNEQFF.

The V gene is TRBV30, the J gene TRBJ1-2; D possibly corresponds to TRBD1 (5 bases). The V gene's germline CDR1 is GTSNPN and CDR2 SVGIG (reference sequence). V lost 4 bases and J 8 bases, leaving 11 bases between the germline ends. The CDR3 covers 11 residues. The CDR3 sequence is CAWTRGKGYTF. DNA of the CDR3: TGTGCCTGGACACGGGGGAAGGGCTACACCTTC.